This T cell receptor (beta chain) emerged from a study of a mutant IDH1 vaccine in newly diagnosed glioma. Points on this clone: Its antigen is not known.

Data came from immunoSEQ multiplex PCR; TCRdb stores just in-frame clones and leaves some out. The table lists tens of thousands of clones, about 88% of them singletons. CDR3 length: 14 residues. Germline trimming cut 8 bases from V and 0 bases from J; bases unmatched to any gene: 3. Germline CDR1 is LNHDA and CDR2 is SQIVND (reference sequence). The time point was: week 47, end of study. The study gave 300 ug of mutant IDH1 20-mer peptide per vaccine dose, with topical imiquimod. V usage is TRBV19 and J usage is TRBJ1-5, with 8 bases aligning to TRBD1. The sequence derives from a woman in her 30s with glioma. Some clones in this sample may be carry-over from other donors' samples. The source material was PBMCs, sampled from a glioma patient whose treatment included an IDH1 peptide vaccine. As DNA, the CDR3 is TGTGCCAGTCCGACAGGGGATAGCAATCAGCCCCAGCATTTT. This encodes CASPTGDSNQPQHF.